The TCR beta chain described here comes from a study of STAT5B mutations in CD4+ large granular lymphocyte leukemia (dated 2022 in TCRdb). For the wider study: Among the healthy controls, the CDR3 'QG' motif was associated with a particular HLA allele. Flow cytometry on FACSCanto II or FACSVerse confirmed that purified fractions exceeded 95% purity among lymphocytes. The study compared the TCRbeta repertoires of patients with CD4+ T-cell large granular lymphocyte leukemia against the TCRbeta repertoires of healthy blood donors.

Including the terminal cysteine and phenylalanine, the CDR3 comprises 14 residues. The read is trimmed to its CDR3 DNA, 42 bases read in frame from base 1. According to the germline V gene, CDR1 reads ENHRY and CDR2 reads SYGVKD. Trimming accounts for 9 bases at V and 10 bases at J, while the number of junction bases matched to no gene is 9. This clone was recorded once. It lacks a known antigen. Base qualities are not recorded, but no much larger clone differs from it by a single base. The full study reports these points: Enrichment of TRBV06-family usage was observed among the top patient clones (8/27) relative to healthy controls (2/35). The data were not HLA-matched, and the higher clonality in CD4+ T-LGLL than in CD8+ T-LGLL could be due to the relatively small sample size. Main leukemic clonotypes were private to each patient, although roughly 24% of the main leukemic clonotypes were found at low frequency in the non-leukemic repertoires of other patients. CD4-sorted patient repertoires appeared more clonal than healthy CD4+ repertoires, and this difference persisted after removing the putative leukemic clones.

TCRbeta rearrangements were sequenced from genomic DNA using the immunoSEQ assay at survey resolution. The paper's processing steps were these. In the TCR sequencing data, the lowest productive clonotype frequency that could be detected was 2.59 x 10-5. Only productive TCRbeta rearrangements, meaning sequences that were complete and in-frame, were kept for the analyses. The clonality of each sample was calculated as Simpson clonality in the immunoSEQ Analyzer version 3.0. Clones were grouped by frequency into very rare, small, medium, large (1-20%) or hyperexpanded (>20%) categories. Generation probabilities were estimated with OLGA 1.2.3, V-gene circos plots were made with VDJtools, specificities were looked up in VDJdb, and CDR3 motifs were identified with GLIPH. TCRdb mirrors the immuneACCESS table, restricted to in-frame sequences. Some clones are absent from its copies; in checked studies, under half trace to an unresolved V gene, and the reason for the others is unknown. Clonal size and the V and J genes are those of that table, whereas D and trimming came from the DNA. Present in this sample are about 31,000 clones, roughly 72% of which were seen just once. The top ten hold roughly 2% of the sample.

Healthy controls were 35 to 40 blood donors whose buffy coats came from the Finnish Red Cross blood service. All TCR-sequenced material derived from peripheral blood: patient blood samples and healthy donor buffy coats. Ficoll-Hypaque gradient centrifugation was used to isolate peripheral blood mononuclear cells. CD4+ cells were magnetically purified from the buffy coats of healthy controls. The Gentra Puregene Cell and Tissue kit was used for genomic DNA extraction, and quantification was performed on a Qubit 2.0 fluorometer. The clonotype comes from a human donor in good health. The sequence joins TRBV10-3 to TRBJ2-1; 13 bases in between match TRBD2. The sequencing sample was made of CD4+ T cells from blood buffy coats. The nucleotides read TGTGCCATTAGGGGACTAGCGGGGCCAGGGGAGCAGTTCTTC. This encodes CAIRGLAGPGEQFF.